This T cell receptor beta chain was recorded in a study of CD8 T cells in ankylosing spondylitis. General study findings and limits: Disease-linked clones proved CD8+ and comparatively uncommon in peripheral blood.

The CDR3 runs to 19 residues. Germline V CDR1 and CDR2: LGHDT, YNNKEL (reference sequence). Libraries for TCR beta were made by quantitative 5'-RACE with molecular barcodes. One entry per CDR3 protein results from TCRdb running MiXCR on the 5' RACE reads. This sample has 250,000 or so distinct CDR3 sequences, with 18% found just once. As concerns this clonotype: The antigen is undetermined. Sequence at one end of the junction differs from germline and may be a read error.

The sequence derives from a male donor with ankylosing spondylitis or in good health (not recorded which). This chain uses TRBV3-1 with TRBJ2-7, with TRBD2 matching over 7 bases. The material sequenced was blood, either unsorted or a sorted T cell fraction (not recorded which). CDR3 DNA sequence: TGTGCCAGCTGCCAAGAAGCTCGGGCAGGGAGGTTCTTAGCGGGTGAGCAGTACTTC. This codes for CASCQEARAGRFLAGEQYF.